This TCR beta chain was identified during a study of CD8+ T cells in alopecia areata. Overall study: Administration of oral tofacitinib to treated patients was at 5 to 10 mg twice daily.

Trimming left V 4 bases short and J 6 bases short, with 8 bases between. The CDR3 contains 11 residues. Germline V gene lookup returns CDR1 SQVTM and CDR2 ANQGSEA. RNA was isolated and reverse transcribed to cDNA, the sequencing template. Some clones are missing from TCRdb's copy, which holds only in-frame ones; the method was immunoSEQ multiplex PCR. This table has around 120,000 clones, 35% to 40% appearing once. The chain recombines TRBV29-1 with TRBJ2-3, with D unclear. Input material: CD4+ T cells sorted from blood. This receptor was obtained from a human donor with alopecia areata. The CDR3 DNA sequence: TGCAGCGTTGTCTCCGGCGATACGCAGTATTTT. Translated, it gives CSVVSGDTQYF.